This TCR beta chain was profiled in a study of vaccination and CD4 T cells after COVID-19. This clonotype has a single count. The antigen remains unidentified. The treatment denotes: 10-day PBMC culture with coronavirus spike peptide pools or control peptides (ViraFEST assay). ViraFEST enlarged antigen-specific T cell populations with peptide pools and afterwards sequenced TCRs. The V and J ends lost 5 bases and 7 bases, in that order; junction bases with no gene match: 16. The CDR3 covers 16 residues. CDR1 and CDR2 (germline): SGHVS, FQNEAQ. Cultured CD4+ T-cell DNA underwent Oncomine TCR Beta short-read sequencing. Via MiXCR, TCRdb re-called the PCR reads, giving one row per CDR3 protein. The table includes about 15,000 distinct CDR3 sequences, around half detected once.

The receptor was derived from a human donor who had recovered from COVID-19. V gene TRBV7-8 combines with J gene TRBJ2-7, with 8 positions matching TRBD2. The source material was CD4+ T cells from blood, cultured in vitro. The CDR3 sequence is CASSPRGTSAIREQYF. DNA for the CDR3: TGTGCCAGCAGCCCTAGGGGGACTAGTGCCATTAGAGAGCAGTACTTC.